This T cell receptor (beta chain) is drawn from a study of radiotherapy plus CTLA-4 blockade in lung cancer. Points from the study as a whole: Response was reportedly best predicted by early blood T cell clone dynamics, with interferon-beta. Expansion of tumor-derived TCR clones was observed in blood after radiotherapy plus ipilimumab.

From germline, CDR1 is SGHNT and CDR2 YYREEE (reference sequence). The CDR3 contains 16 residues. Trimming stripped 0 bases from V and 6 bases from J, with 15 bases between. Clones were sequenced by immunoSEQ multiplex PCR, and TCRdb holds only the in-frame ones, with some missing. The sample contains 90,000 to 100,000 clones, around 80% of which appear only once. Chemo-refractory metastatic non-small-cell lung cancer patients underwent focal radiation alongside CTLA-4 blockade with ipilimumab. With respect to this clone: Its target is unknown.

This sample comprised peripheral blood, obtained from a patient treated with radiotherapy plus ipilimumab. The chain recombines TRBV5-4 with TRBJ2-2; a weak D match, TRBD2 (5 bases). The TCR originated in a human donor with non-small cell lung cancer that progressed on radiotherapy plus ipilimumab. The CDR3 region is CASSLVAGGRPGELFF. For the CDR3, the DNA is TGTGCCAGCAGCTTGGTGGCAGGCGGGCGCCCCGGGGAGCTGTTTTTT.